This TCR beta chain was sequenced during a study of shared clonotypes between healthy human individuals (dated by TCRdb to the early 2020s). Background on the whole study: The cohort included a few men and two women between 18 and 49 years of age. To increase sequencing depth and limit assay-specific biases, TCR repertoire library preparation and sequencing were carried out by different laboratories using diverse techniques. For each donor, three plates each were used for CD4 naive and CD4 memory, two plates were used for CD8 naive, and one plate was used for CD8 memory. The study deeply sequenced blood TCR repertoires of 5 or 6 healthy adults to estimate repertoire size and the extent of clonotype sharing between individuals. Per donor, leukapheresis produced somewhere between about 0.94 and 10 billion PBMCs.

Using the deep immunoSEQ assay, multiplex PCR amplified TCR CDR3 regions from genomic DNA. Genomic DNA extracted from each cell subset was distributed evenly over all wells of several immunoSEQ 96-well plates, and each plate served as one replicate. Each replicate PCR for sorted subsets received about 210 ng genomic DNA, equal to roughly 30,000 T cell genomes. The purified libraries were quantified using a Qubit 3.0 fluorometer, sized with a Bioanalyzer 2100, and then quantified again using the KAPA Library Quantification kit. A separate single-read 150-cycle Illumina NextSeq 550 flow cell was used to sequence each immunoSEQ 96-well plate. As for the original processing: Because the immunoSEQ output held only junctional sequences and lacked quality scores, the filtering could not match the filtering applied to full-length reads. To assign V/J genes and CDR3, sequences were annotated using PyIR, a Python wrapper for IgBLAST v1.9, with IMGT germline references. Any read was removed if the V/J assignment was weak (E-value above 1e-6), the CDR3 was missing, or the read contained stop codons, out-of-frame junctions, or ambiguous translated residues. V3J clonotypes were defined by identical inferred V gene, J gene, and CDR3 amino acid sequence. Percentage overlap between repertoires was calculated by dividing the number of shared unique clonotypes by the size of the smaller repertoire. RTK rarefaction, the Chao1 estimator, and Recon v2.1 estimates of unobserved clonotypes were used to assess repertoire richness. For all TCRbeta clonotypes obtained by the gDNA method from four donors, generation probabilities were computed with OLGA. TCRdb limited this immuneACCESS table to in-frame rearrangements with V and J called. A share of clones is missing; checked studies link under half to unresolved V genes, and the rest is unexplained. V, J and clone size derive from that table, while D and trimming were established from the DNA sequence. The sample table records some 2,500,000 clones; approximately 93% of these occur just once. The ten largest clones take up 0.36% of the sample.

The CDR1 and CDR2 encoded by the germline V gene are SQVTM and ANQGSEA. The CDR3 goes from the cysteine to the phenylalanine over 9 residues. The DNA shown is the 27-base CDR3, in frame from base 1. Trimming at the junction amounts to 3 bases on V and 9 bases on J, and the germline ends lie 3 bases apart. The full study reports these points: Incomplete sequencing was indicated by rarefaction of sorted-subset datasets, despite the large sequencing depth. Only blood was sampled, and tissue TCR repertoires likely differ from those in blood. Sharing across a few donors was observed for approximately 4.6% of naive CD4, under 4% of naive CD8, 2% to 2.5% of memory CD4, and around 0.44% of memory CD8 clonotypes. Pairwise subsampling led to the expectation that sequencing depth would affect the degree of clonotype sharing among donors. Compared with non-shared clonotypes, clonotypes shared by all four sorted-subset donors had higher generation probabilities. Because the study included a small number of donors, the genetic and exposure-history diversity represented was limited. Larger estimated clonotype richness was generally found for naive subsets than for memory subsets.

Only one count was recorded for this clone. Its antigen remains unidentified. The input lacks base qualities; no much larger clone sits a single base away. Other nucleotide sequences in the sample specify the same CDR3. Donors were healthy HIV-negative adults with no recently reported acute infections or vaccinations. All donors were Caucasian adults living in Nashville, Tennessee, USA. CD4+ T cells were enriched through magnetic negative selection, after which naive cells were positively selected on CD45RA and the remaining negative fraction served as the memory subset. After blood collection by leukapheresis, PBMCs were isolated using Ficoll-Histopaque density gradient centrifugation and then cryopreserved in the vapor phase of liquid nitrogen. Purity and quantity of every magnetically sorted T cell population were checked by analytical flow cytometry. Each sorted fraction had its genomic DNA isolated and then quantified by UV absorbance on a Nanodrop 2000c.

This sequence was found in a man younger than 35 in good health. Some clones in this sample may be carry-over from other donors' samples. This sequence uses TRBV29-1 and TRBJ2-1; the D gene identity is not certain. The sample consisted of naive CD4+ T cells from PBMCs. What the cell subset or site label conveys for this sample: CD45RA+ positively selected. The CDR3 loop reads CSVDSEQFF. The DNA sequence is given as TGCAGCGTTGATTCTGAGCAGTTCTTC.